Each of the 3 T cell receptor beta chains below was sequenced from the same sample in a study of graft-versus-host responses after intestinal transplantation. Their target antigens are unknown. Using immunoSEQ multiplex PCR, the repertoire was profiled, and TCRdb retains in-frame clones only, with some absent. The sample lists tens of thousands of clones, roughly 89% occurring once. Sequencing used unstimulated CD4+ T cells sorted from spleen or lymph node cells, obtained before intestinal transplant. All receptors derive from a human donor who received an intestinal transplant.

The rearrangement uses TRBV7-9 and TRBJ2-7; 11 bases are a match to TRBD1. CDR1 and CDR2 (germline): SEHNR, FQNEAQ (reference sequence). With 5 bases clipped from V and 3 bases from J, the junction kept 3 bases outside the gene matches. CDR3 length: 14 residues. The CDR3 protein is CASSQDRGLYEQYF. The CDR3 DNA sequence: TGTGCCAGCAGCCAGGACAGGGGGCTCTACGAGCAGTACTTC. Variable domain in full (rest from reference TRBV7-9 and TRBJ2-7): DTGVSQNPRHKITKRGQNVTFRCDPISEHNRLYWYRQTLGQGPEFLTYFQNEAQLEKSRLLSDRFSAERPKGSFSTLEIQRTEQGDSAMYLCASSQDRGLYEQYFGPGTRLTVT.

J is TRBJ1-4 and V is TRBV5-1; no clear D. CDR1 is SGHRS and CDR2 is YFSETQ in the germline V gene. This CDR3 spans 15 amino acids. Trimming stripped 3 bases from V and 8 bases from J, with 17 bases between. The CDR3 sequence: CASSSGRTTGEKLFF. The DNA of the CDR3 is TGCGCCAGCAGCTCGGGCAGGACGACGGGGGAAAAACTGTTTTTT.

V is TRBV4-3 and J is TRBJ2-2, with D possibly matching TRBD2 (5 bases). The V end was cut by 0 bases, the J end by 5 bases, with 10 bases between. This CDR3 region has 15 residues. Germline V gives CDR1 LGHNA, CDR2 YSLEER. The DNA for the CDR3 is TGCGCCAGCAGCCAAGACTCACGGGGAACCGGGGAGCTGTTTTTT. This codes for CASSQDSRGTGELFF.